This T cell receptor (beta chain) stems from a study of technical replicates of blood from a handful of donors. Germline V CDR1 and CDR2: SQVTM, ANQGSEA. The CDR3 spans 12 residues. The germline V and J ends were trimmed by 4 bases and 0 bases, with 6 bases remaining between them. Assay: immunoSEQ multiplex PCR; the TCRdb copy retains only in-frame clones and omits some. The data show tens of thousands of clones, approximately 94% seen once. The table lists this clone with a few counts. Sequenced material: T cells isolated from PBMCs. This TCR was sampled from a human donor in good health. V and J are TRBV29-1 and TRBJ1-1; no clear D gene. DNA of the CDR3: TGCAGCGTTGCAAGCATGAACACTGAAGCTTTCTTT. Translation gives CSVASMNTEAFF.